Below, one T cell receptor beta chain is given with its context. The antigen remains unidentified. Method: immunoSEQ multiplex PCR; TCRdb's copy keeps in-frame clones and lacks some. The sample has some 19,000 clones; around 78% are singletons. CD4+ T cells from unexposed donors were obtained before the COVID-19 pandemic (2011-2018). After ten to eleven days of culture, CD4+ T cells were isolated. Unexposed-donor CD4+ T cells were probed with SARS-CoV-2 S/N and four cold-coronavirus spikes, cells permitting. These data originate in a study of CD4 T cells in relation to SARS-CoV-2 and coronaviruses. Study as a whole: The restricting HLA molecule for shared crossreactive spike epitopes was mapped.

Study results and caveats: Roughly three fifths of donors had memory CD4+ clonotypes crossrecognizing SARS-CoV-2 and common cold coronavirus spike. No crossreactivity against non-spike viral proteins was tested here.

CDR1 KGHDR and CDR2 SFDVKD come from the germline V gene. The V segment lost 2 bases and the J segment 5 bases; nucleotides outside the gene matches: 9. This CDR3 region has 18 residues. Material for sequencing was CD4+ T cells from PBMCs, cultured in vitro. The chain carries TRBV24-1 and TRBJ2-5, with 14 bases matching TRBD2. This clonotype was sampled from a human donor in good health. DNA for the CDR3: TGTGCCACCAGTGATTCGGGACTAGCGGGGGCCGGGAGGGAGACCCAGTACTTC. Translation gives CATSDSGLAGAGRETQYF.